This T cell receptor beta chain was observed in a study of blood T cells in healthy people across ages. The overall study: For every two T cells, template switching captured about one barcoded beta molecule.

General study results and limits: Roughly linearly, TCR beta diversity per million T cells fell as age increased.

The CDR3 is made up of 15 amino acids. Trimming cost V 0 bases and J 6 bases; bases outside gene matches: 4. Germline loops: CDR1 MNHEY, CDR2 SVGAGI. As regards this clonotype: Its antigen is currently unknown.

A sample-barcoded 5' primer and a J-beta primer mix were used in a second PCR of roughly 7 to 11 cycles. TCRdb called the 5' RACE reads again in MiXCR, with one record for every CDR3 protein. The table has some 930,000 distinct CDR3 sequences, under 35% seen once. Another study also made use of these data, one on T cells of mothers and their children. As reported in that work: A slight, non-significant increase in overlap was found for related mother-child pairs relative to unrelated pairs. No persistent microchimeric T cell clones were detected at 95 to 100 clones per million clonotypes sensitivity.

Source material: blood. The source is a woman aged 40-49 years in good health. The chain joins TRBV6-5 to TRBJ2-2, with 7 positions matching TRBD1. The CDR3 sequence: CASSYSTGKSGELFF. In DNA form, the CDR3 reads TGTGCCAGCAGTTACTCGACAGGGAAGTCCGGGGAGCTGTTTTTT.